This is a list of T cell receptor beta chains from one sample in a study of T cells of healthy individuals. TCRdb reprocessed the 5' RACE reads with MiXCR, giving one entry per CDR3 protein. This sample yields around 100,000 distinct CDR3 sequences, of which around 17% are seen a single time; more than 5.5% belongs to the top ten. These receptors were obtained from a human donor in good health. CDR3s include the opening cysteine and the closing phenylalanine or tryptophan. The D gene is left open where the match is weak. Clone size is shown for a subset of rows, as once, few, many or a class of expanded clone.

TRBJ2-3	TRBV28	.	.	CASSLSGQGTDTQYF	TGTGCCAGCAGTTTATCAGGGCAGGGGACAGATACGCAGTATTTT
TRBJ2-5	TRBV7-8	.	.	CASSLVPGLQETQYF	TGTGCCAGCAGCTTAGTTCCGGGTCTCCAAGAGACCCAGTACTTC
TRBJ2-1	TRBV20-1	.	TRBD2	CSAKGLAGSTYNEQFF	TGCAGTGCTAAGGGACTAGCGGGGTCAACCTACAATGAGCAGTTCTTC
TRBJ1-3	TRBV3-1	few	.	CASSPKWPVGDTIYF	TGTGCCAGCAGCCCGAAATGGCCAGTCGGAGACACCATATATTTT
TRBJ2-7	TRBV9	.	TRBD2	CASSVGLAGDRRYF	TGTGCCAGCAGCGTAGGTCTAGCGGGGGACCGGCGGTACTTC
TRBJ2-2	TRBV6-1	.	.	CASSEAVDTGELFF	TGTGCCAGCAGTGAAGCGGTGGACACCGGGGAGCTGTTTTTT
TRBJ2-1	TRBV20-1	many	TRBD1	CSAQGGVYNEQFF	TGCAGTGCTCAAGGGGGCGTTTACAATGAGCAGTTCTTC
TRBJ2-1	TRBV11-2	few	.	CASSRNEQFF	TGTGCCAGCAGCCGCAATGAGCAGTTCTTC
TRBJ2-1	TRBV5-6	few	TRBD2	CASSLVAGGNNEQFF	TGTGCCAGCAGCTTGGTAGCGGGAGGGAACAATGAGCAGTTCTTC
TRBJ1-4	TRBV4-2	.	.	CASSPDLAANEKLFF	TGTGCCAGCAGCCCGGACCTCGCAGCTAATGAAAAACTGTTTTTT
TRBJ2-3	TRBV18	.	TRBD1	CASSVDRAGADTQYF	TGTGCCAGCTCAGTAGACAGGGCCGGAGCAGATACGCAGTATTTT
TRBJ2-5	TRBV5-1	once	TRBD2	CASSSGLAAQVTQYF	TGCGCCAGCAGCTCGGGACTAGCGGCACAAGTGACCCAGTACTTC
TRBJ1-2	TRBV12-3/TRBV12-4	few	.	CASSLGLSVIEANYGYTF	TGTGCCAGCAGTTTGGGTTTATCCGTGATAGAAGCTAACTATGGCTACACCTTC
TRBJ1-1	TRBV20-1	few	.	CSAIPAKGGTEAFF	TGCAGTGCTATTCCCGCGAAGGGCGGGACTGAAGCTTTCTTT
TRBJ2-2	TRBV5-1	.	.	CASSLAGWQNTGELFF	TGCGCCAGCAGCTTGGCCGGGTGGCAGAACACCGGGGAGCTGTTTTTT
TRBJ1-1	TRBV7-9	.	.	CASRRDGITEAFF	TGTGCCAGCCGCCGTGACGGGATCACTGAAGCTTTCTTT
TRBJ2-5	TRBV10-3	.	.	CAISSGVQKTQYF	TGTGCCATCAGCTCGGGGGTCCAAAAGACCCAGTACTTC
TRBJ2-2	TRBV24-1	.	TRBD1	CATSDFIGRTGEFGELFF	TGTGCCACCAGTGATTTTATCGGCCGGACAGGGGAATTCGGGGAGCTGTTTTTT
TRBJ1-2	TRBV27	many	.	CASSLGALYGYTF	TGTGCCAGCAGTTTGGGGGCCCTCTATGGCTACACCTTC
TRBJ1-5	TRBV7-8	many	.	CASSSRGGGNQPQHF	TGTGCCAGCAGCTCCAGGGGAGGGGGCAATCAGCCCCAGCATTTT
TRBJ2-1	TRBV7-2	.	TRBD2	CASSLLRGLAGGYPLFF	TGTGCCAGCAGCCTGTTAAGAGGACTAGCGGGGGGCTATCCTCTGTTCTTC
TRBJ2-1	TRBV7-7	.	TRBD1	CASSRDRANEQFF	TGTGCCAGCAGCAGAGACAGGGCGAATGAGCAGTTCTTC
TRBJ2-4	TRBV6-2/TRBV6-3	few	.	CASSYSTSNIQYF	TGTGCCAGCAGTTACTCAACTAGCAACATTCAGTACTTC
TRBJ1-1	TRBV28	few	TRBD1	CASTRTGRIEAFF	TGTGCCAGCACCCGGACAGGGCGGATTGAAGCTTTCTTT
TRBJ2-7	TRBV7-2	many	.	CASSQLYEQYF	TGTGCCAGCAGCCAACTATACGAGCAGTACTTC
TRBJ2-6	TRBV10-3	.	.	CAIRQGSGANVLTF	TGTGCCATCAGACAGGGCTCTGGGGCCAACGTCCTGACTTTC
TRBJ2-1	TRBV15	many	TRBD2	CATSTLRGEEQFF	TGTGCCACCAGCACTTTACGGGGGGAAGAGCAGTTCTTC
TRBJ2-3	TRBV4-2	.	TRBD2	CASSQGRREATDTQYF	TGTGCCAGCAGTCAAGGTCGGCGGGAGGCCACAGATACGCAGTATTTT
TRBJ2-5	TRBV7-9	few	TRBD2	CASSFAGEETQYF	TGTGCCAGCAGCTTCGCGGGAGAGGAGACCCAGTACTTC
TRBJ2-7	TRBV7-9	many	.	CASSLNRDVQYF	TGTGCCAGCAGCTTAAACAGGGATGTGCAGTACTTC
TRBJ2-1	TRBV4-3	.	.	CASSQEGGPTYNEQFF	TGCGCCAGCAGCCAAGAGGGCGGTCCCACCTACAATGAGCAGTTCTTC
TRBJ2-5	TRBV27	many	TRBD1	CASRNSDRGPEETQYF	TGTGCCAGCAGGAATTCGGACAGGGGGCCTGAAGAGACCCAGTACTTC
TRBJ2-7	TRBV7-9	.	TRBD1	CASSSGQGYSYEQYF	TGTGCCAGCAGCTCAGGACAGGGGTATTCCTACGAGCAGTACTTC
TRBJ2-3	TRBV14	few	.	CASSQTRGADTQYF	TGTGCCAGCAGCCAAACCCGTGGGGCAGATACGCAGTATTTT
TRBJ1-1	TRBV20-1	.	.	CSASSPRKGNTEAFF	TGCAGTGCTAGCTCACCTAGAAAAGGGAACACTGAAGCTTTCTTT
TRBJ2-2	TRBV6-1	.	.	CAMGLENTGELFF	TGTGCCATGGGACTCGAGAACACCGGGGAGCTGTTTTTT
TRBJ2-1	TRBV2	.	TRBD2	CASRSLAGGSYNEQFF	TGTGCCAGCAGGAGTCTGGCGGGAGGAAGTTACAATGAGCAGTTCTTC
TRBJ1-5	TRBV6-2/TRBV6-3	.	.	CASGSSSAGPAQHF	TGTGCCAGCGGGTCCTCATCCGCCGGGCCTGCCCAGCATTTT
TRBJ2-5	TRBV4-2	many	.	CASSQSGELVETQYF	TGTGCCAGCAGCCAATCCGGGGAGCTAGTAGAGACCCAGTACTTC
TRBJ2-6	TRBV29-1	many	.	CSVADNPFSGANVLTF	TGCAGCGTTGCGGACAATCCTTTCTCTGGGGCCAACGTCCTGACTTTC
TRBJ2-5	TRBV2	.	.	CASGRGAVRETQYF	TGTGCCAGCGGCCGCGGAGCGGTGAGAGAGACCCAGTACTTC
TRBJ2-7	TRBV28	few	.	CASSFSRVNYEQYF	TGTGCCAGCAGTTTCAGCAGGGTCAACTACGAGCAGTACTTC
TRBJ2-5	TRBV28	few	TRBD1	CASSSDRGETQYF	TGTGCCAGCAGCTCTGACAGGGGAGAGACCCAGTACTTC
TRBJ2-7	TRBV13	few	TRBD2	CASSLTSGRREQYF	TGTGCCAGCAGCTTAACTAGCGGGAGGCGGGAGCAGTACTTC
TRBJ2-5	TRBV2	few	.	CASSLDTQETQYF	TGTGCCAGCTCCCTGGACACACAAGAGACCCAGTACTTC
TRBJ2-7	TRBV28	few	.	CASSLVDEQYF	TGTGCCAGCAGTTTAGTAGACGAGCAGTACTTC
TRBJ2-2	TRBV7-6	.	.	CVSRTEGTGELFF	TGTGTCAGCAGAACAGAGGGCACCGGGGAGCTGTTTTTT
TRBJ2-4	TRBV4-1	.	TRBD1	CASSQPHPTGGRLNIQYF	TGCGCCAGCAGCCAACCACACCCGACAGGGGGCCGTTTAAACATTCAGTACTTC